The sequence of this TCR beta chain was determined in a study of blood T cell repertoires in COVID-19. The overall study: Italy, Spain and the United States were the sources of the convalescent and acute COVID-19 samples.

This CDR3 spans 16 amino acids. Participants were aged roughly 18 to 90 years, lived in 25 or so US areas, and enrolled virtually. Per the original methods: Using reference gene primer amplification, nucleated cell counts were estimated. Method: immunoSEQ multiplex PCR; TCRdb's copy keeps in-frame clones and lacks some. V and J calls and clone size are given by that table; D and trimming were obtained from the DNA. The table includes over 150,000 clones, 75% to 90% detected once. The sequenced sample was PBMCs or T cells enriched from blood (not recorded which). The J gene is TRBJ1-1, the V gene TRBV21-1; the listed D gene, TRBD1, was not tested against the DNA. TRBV21-1 is annotated as a pseudogene. The receptor was isolated from a woman aged 60-70 years who had recovered from COVID-19. CDR3 coding DNA: TGTGCCAGAAAGAATCCGGGACAGATTATGAACACTGAAGCTTTCTTT. This gives the protein CARKNPGQIMNTEAFF.